This TCR beta chain emerged from a study of shared clonotypes between healthy human individuals. Repertoires were generated with immunoSEQ multiplex PCR, while TCRdb's copy carries only in-frame clones and drops some. The profile shows 640,000 or so clones, 72% of them singletons. Germline V gene sequence: CDR1 SEHNR, CDR2 FQNEAQ (reference sequence). The CDR3 consists of 16 residues. The V gene lost 0 bases and the J gene lost 3 bases, with 15 bases spanning the gap. Donors, healthy HIV-negative adults, lacked recent acute infections or vaccinations. This clone was recorded a few times. The chain has TRBV7-9 and TRBJ2-7, with D perhaps TRBD1 or TRBD2 (5 bases each). The TCR originated in a woman aged 25-40 years in good health. Sequencing input: memory CD4+ T cells sorted from blood. Subset meaning: CD45RA-negative fraction. The CDR3 nucleotides read TGTGCCAGCAGCTTAGCTGGGCAGGGACGGGGCTACGAGCAGTACTTC. Translating it yields CASSLAGQGRGYEQYF.